The sequence of this T cell receptor beta chain was determined in a study of blood T cell repertoires in COVID-19. Study in general: The analysed material was cDNA or gDNA that came from T cells, B-cell-depleted T cells, or PBMCs.

As originally analysed: Amplifying reference gene primers gave estimates of nucleated cell counts. The table came from immunoSEQ multiplex PCR; TCRdb's copy has only in-frame clones and leaves some out. V and J calls and clone size follow that table, whereas D and trimming were derived from the DNA. The data show 150,000 to 200,000 clones, around 79% seen once. This sequence originates from a man between 50 and 59 years old who had recovered from COVID-19. Sequenced input: peripheral blood.

This chain's CDR3 is CASTPLAGASYNEQFF. The CDR3 nucleotides read TGTGCCAGCACCCCATTAGCGGGAGCTTCCTACAATGAGCAGTTCTTC. The chain carries TRBV27 and TRBJ2-1; 9 positions match TRBD2. V gave up 7 bases and J gave up 1 base; unmatched junction bases: 8. The CDR3 has 16 amino acids. CDR1 is MNHEY and CDR2 is SMNVEV in the germline V gene (reference sequence).